The T cell receptor beta chain under discussion was sequenced for a study of blood T cell repertoires in COVID-19. This CDR3 region has 18 residues. Germline CDR1 reads KGHSH; CDR2 reads LQKENI. V was shortened by 1 base and J by 1 base, with 16 bases between the two germline ends. Repertoires were generated with immunoSEQ multiplex PCR, while TCRdb's copy carries only in-frame clones and drops some. The sample yields approximately 100,000 clones, 80% to 90% seen once. The rearrangement links TRBV18 to TRBJ2-2, with D uncertain. Sequencing used PBMCs or T cells enriched from blood (not recorded which). The TCR was taken from a woman aged 45-60 years who had recovered from COVID-19. The CDR3 DNA reads as TGTGCCAGCTCACCACAGAACTCGCGGATGGGGAACACCGGGGAGCTGTTTTTT. Its translation: CASSPQNSRMGNTGELFF. Looking up the rest from reference TRBV18 and TRBJ2-2 gives the full variable domain: NAGVMQNPRHLVRRRGQEARLRCSPMKGHSHVYWYRQLPEEGLKFMVYLQKENIIDESGMPKERFSAEFPKEGPSILRIQQVVRGDSAAYFCASSPQNSRMGNTGELFFGEGSRLTVL.